This TCR beta chain was sequenced in a study of T-cell reconstitution after alpha-beta-depleted transplantation in children. V lost 1 base and J lost 8; bases outside the gene matches: 5. The germline gives CDR1 LGHDT, CDR2 YNNKEL (reference sequence). The length of the CDR3 is 16 residues. Unique molecular identifiers featured in how the TCRbeta library was prepared. One entry per CDR3 protein results from TCRdb running MiXCR on the PCR reads. The sample shows 350,000 to 400,000 distinct CDR3 sequences, roughly 15% of them seen only once. This sequence joins TRBV3-1 and TRBJ1-4, with 12 bases lining up with TRBD1. Sequenced material: PBMCs, taken from the stem cell graft. The receptor was derived from a human donor who donated a stem cell graft to a child with Fanconi anemia. CDR3 nucleotide sequence: TGTGCCAGCAGCCAAGTTTCGGGGACAGGGGGCGAAAAACTGTTTTTT. Translating gives CASSQVSGTGGEKLFF.